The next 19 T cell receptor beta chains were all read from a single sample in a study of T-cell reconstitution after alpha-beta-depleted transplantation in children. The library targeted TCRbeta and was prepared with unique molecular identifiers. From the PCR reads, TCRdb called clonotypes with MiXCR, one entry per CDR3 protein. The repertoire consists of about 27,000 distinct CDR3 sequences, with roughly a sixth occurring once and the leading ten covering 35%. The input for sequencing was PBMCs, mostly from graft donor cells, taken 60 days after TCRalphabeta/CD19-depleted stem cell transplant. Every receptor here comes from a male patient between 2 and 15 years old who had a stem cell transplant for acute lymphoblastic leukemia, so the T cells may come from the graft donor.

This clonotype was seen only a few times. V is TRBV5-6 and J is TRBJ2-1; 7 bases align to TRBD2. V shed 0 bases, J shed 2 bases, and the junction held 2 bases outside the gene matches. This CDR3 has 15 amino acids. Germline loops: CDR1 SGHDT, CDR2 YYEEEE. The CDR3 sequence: CASSLGGRTYNEQFF. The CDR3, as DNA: TGTGCCAGCAGCTTGGGCGGGAGAACCTACAATGAGCAGTTCTTC.

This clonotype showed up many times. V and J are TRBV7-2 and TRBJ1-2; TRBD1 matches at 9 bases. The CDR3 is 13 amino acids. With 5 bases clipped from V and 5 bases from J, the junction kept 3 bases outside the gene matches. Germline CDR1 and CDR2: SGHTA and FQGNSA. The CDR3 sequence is CASSHGQGYGYTF. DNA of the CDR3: TGTGCCAGCAGCCACGGACAGGGGTATGGCTACACCTTC.

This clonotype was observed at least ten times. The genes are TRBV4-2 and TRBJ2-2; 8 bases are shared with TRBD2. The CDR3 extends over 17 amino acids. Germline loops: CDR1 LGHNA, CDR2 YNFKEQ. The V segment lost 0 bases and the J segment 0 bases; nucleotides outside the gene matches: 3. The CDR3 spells CASSQEALAANTGELFF. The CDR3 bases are TGTGCCAGCAGCCAAGAGGCACTAGCGGCGAACACCGGGGAGCTGTTTTTT.

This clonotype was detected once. This chain's CDR3 is CARMTGARRGEQFF. In nucleotides, the CDR3 is TGTGCCAGGATGACAGGAGCAAGAAGGGGTGAGCAGTTCTTC. The chain carries TRBV21-1 and TRBJ2-1; TRBD1 is taken as the D call from the table, unchecked against the DNA. TRBV21-1 is flagged as a pseudogene. The CDR3 contains 14 residues.

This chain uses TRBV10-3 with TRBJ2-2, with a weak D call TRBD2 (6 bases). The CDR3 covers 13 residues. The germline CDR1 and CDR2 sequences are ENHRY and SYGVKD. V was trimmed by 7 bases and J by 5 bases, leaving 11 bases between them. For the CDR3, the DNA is TGTGCCATCAAGGCACTAGCTACCGGGGAGCTGTTTTTT. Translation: CAIKALATGELFF.

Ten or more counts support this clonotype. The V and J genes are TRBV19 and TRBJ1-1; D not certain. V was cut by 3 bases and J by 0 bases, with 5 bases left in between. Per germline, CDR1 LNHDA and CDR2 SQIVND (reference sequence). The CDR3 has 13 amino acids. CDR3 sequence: CASSIVLNTEAFF. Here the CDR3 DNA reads TGTGCCAGTAGTATTGTGCTGAACACTGAAGCTTTCTTT.

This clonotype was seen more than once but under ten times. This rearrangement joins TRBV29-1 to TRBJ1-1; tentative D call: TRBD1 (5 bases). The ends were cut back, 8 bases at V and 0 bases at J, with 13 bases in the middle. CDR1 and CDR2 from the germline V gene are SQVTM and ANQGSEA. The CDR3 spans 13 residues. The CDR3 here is CSTGRGLNTEAFF. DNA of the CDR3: TGCAGCACGGGACGGGGACTGAACACTGAAGCTTTCTTT.

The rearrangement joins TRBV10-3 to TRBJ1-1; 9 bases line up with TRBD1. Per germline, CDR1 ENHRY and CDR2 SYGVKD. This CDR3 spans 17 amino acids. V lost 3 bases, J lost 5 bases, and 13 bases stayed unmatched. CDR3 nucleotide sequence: TGTGCCATCAGTGAATCCATGGGGCTACAGGGGGCAACTGAAGCTTTCTTT. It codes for CAISESMGLQGATEAFF.

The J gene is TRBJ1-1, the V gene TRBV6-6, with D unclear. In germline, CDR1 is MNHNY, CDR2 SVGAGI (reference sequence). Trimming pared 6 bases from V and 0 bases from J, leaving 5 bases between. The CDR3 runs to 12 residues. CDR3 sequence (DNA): TGTGCCAGCAGCTACATGAACACTGAAGCTTTCTTT. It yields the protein CASSYMNTEAFF.

The DNA for the CDR3 is TGTGCCAGCAGCGGCAAGGGGACAGAGGTCGGCTACACCTTC. The encoded protein is CASSGKGTEVGYTF. The chain couples TRBV11-3 to TRBJ1-2, with TRBD1 matching over 7 bases. Per the germline V gene, CDR1 is SGHNT and CDR2 is YENEEA. The CDR3 sequence is 14 residues long. Trimming at V came to 5 bases and at J to 8 bases, leaving 11 bases not matched to a gene.

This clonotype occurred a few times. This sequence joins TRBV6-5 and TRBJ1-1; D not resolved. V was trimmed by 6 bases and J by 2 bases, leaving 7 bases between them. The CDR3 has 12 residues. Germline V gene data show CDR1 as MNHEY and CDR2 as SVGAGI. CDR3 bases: TGTGCCAGCAGGGAGGGTAACACTGAAGCTTTCTTT. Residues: CASREGNTEAFF.

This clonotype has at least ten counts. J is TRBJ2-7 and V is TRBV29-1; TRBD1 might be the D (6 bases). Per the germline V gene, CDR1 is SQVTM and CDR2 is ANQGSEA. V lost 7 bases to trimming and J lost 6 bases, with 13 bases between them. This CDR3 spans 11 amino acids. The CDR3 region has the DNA TGCAGCGCATCACAGGGCGGCGAGCAGTACTTC. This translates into CSASQGGEQYF.

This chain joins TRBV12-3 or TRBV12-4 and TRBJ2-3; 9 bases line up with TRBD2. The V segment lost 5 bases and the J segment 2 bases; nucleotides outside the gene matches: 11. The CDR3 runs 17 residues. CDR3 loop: CASSHSPLAGLTDTQYF. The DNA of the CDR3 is TGTGCCAGCAGTCACTCTCCTCTAGCGGGGCTCACAGATACGCAGTATTTT.

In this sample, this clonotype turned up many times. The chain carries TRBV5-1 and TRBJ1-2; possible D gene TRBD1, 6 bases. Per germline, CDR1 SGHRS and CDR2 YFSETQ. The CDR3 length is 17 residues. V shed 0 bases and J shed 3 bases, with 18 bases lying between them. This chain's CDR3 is CASSLAVGQIFYYGYTF. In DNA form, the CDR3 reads TGCGCCAGCAGCTTGGCCGTCGGACAGATCTTTTACTATGGCTACACCTTC.

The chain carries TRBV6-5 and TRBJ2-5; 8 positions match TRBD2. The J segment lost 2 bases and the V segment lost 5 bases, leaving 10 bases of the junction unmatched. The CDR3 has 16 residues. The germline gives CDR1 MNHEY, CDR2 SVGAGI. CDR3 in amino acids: CASSHRLARSQETQYF. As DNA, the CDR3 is TGTGCCAGCAGTCATCGACTAGCGCGGTCACAAGAGACCCAGTACTTC.

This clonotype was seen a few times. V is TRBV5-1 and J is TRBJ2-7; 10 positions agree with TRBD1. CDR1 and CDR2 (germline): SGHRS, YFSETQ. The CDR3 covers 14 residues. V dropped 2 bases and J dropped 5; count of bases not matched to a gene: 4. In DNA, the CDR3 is TGCGCCAGCAGCTTTGGGACAGGGGTTAACGAGCAGTACTTC. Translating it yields CASSFGTGVNEQYF.

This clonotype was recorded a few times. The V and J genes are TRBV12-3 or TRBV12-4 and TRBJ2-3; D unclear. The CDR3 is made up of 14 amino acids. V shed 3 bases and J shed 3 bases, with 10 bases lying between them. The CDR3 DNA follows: TGTGCCAGCAGTTTGAACGAAATGACAGATACGCAGTATTTT. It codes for CASSLNEMTDTQYF.

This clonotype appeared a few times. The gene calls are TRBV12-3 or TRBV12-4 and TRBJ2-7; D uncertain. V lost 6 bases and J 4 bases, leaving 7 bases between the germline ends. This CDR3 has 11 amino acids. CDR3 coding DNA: TGTGCCAGCAGCTCCCAATACGAGCAGTACTTC. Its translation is CASSSQYEQYF.

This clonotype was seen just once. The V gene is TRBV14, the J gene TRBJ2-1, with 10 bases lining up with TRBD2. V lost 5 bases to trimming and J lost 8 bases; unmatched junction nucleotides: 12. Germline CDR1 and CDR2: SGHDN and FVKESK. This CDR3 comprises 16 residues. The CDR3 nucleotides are TGTGCCAGCAGCGGATCGGAGCGGGAGGGACGAGATGAGCAGTTCTTC. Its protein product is CASSGSEREGRDEQFF.